This T cell receptor beta chain was captured by sequencing in a study of blood T cell repertoires in COVID-19. In the study overall: From the United States, Italy and Spain came samples of acute and convalescent COVID-19. T cells, B-cell-depleted T cells, or PBMCs supplied cDNA or gDNA.

In its sample, this clone was seen a few times. One end of the junction varies from germline; a read error may be responsible. CDR1 and CDR2 from the germline V gene are SNHLY and FYNNEI. The length of the CDR3 is 12 residues. Seattle's enrolled individuals joined amid active infection and were then monitored longitudinally. Source study methods: Amplification with reference gene primers provided the estimates of nucleated cell counts. The assay was immunoSEQ multiplex PCR, and TCRdb's table has in-frame clones only and misses some. That table gives V, J and clone size, and the DNA gave D and trimming. The data show roughly 350,000 clones, more than 70% seen once.

The specimen sequenced was peripheral blood. The TCR comes from a woman between 25 and 40 years old with COVID-19, enrolled during active disease. The V call is TRBV2, the J call TRBJ1-4, with D uncertain. CDR3 residues: CASSPGNENLFF. The CDR3 DNA sequence: TGTGCCAGCAGTCCAGGAAATGAAAATCTGTTTTTT.